The entry below describes one T cell receptor (beta chain). The antigen is unknown. The data stem from a study of T cell responses to AZD1222 COVID-19 vaccine. Study results and limitations: Of the AZD1222 recipients, only 5 to 7 were seropositive at baseline. Spike was spanned by vaccine-associated CD4 TCRs, which were dominant at 160-218 and 743-854. Donors in the cohort were predominantly white British and more often female, and clonal diversity was possibly underestimated. Among spike-specific TCRs, nearly half reportedly target unmutated variant regions.

Trimming removed 2 bases from V and 8 bases from J, with 15 bases in between. This CDR3 contains 14 residues. CDR1 is MNHNS, CDR2 SASEGT, per germline. Sequenced by immunoSEQ multiplex PCR; TCRdb stores in-frame clones only, minus some. The data hold 150,000 to 250,000 clones, with about 94% observed a single time. The J gene is TRBJ1-2, the V gene TRBV6-1; perhaps TRBD1 as D (5 bases). The material sequenced was peripheral blood, taken 28 days after the second AZD1222 dose. The source is an adult who received the AZD1222 COVID-19 vaccine. DNA for the CDR3: TGTGCCAGCAGTGAAAGGGCAGGGTGGCAAGGCTACACCTTC. This codes for CASSERAGWQGYTF.